These 15 T cell receptor beta chains share one sample of origin, sequenced in a study of glioma-infiltrating T cells after dendritic cell vaccination. Here immunoSEQ multiplex PCR was the method, and the copy in TCRdb shows in-frame clones only, minus some. The data contain 80,000 to 100,000 clones, around three quarters of them singletons. The sample here was blood, taken before dendritic cell vaccination. All receptors derive from a human donor with glioblastoma.

The chain has TRBV5-1 and TRBJ2-3, with 12 nucleotides matching TRBD1. Germline V gene lookup returns CDR1 SGHRS and CDR2 YFSETQ. With V trimmed by 1 base and J by 4 bases, 10 bases remained unmatched. The CDR3 sequence is 18 residues long. The CDR3 coding sequence is TGCGCCAGCAGCTTGTTCATGGGACAGGGGGCCTCGTCAGATACGCAGTATTTT. This translates into CASSLFMGQGASSDTQYF.

This chain uses TRBV28 with TRBJ1-5; TRBD1 is a possible D gene (5 bases). Germline V CDR1 and CDR2: MDHEN, SYDVKM. This CDR3 spans 16 amino acids. Trimming took off 2 bases at V and 4 bases at J, with 15 bases between the two ends. For the CDR3, the DNA is TGTGCCAGCAGTTTAGGACCATACAGGAAGAATCAGCCCCAGCATTTT. Translating gives CASSLGPYRKNQPQHF.

This clone appeared a few times. The chain is built from TRBV7-3 and TRBJ2-2, with D uncertain. The CDR3 runs to 13 residues. Trimming shortened V by 4 bases and J by 1 base, and 4 bases separated the two germline ends. Per the germline V gene, CDR1 is SGHTA and CDR2 is FQGTGA. CDR3 nucleotides: TGTGCCAGCAGCTATCAGAACACCGGGGAGCTGTTTTTT. This translates into CASSYQNTGELFF.

This sequence joins TRBV4-1 and TRBJ2-5; 10 nucleotides match TRBD1. TRBJ2-7 explains the end of the DNA better; the J call may be wrong. The CDR3 has 15 amino acids. Germline assignment: CDR1 MGHRA and CDR2 YSYEKL. CDR3 in amino acids: CASSRLGQGSYEQYF. The CDR3 bases are TGCGCCAGCAGCCGCCTGGGACAGGGGAGCTACGAGCAGTACTTC.

A single count supports this clone. The rearrangement uses TRBV5-1 and TRBJ2-5; 10 bases are a match to TRBD2. The J call is doubtful: the DNA matches TRBJ2-7 better. The CDR3 extends over 16 amino acids. Germline V lookup: CDR1 SGHRS, CDR2 YFSETQ. The CDR3 sequence: CASSLGPSGGPYEQYF. The CDR3 DNA sequence: TGCGCCAGCAGCTTGGGGCCTAGCGGGGGCCCCTACGAGCAGTACTTC.

J is TRBJ2-3 and V is TRBV6-1, with 9 bases identical to TRBD2. This CDR3 contains 19 residues. Trimming cost V 2 bases and J 3 bases; bases outside gene matches: 15. Looked up from germline, CDR1 is MNHNS and CDR2 is SASEGT. The CDR3 sequence: CASSEFDWTSVGGTDTQYF. The CDR3 DNA follows: TGTGCCAGCAGTGAATTTGACTGGACTAGCGTAGGAGGGACAGATACGCAGTATTTT.

DNA of the CDR3: TGCGCCAGCGGGCCCCCGGTGGTGGGGCTGATGGAGCAGTACTTC. This codes for CASGPPVVGLMEQYF. The chain combines TRBV4-1 with TRBJ2-7; D might be TRBD1 (5 bases). This CDR3 spans 15 amino acids. Trimming took off 8 bases at V and 7 bases at J, with 24 bases between the two ends. The germline V gene has CDR1 MGHRA and CDR2 YSYEKL.

V usage is TRBV4-1 and J usage is TRBJ1-5; possible D gene TRBD1, 5 bases. From germline, CDR1 is MGHRA and CDR2 YSYEKL. The CDR3 is made up of 15 amino acids. Trimming cost V 6 bases and J 0 bases, with 12 bases left between them. DNA of the CDR3: TGCGCCAGCAGTCCGGGGGACCTTAGCAATCAGCCCCAGCATTTT. It yields the protein CASSPGDLSNQPQHF.

The rearrangement links TRBV5-6 to TRBJ1-2; no clear D gene. The CDR3 is made up of 13 amino acids. Trimming pared 4 bases from V and 2 bases from J, leaving 9 bases between. Germline V gene data show CDR1 as SGHDT and CDR2 as YYEEEE. This CDR3 reads CASSPSGNYGYTF. The CDR3 DNA reads TGTGCCAGCAGCCCCAGCGGGAACTATGGCTACACCTTC.

Only a few counts were recorded for this clone. V and J are TRBV19 and TRBJ1-2; D is possibly TRBD1 (5 bases). V was clipped by 6 bases and J by 4 bases, with 15 bases between them. CDR1 and CDR2 from the germline V gene are LNHDA and SQIVND (reference sequence). This CDR3 region has 14 residues. CDR3 in DNA: TGTGCCAGTAGCTTCAGACAGATTATCTATGGCTACACCTTC. This encodes CASSFRQIIYGYTF.

J is TRBJ1-6 and V is TRBV18, with D possibly TRBD1 on 6 matching bases. CDR1 and CDR2 from the germline V gene are KGHSH and LQKENI. The CDR3 covers 13 residues. V lost 4 bases, J lost 5 bases, and 6 bases lay in between. CDR3 in amino acids: CASSRDNNSPLHF. For the CDR3, the DNA is TGTGCCAGCTCACGGGACAATAATTCACCCCTCCACTTT. Variable domain in full (rest from reference TRBV18 and TRBJ1-6): NAGVMQNPRHLVRRRGQEARLRCSPMKGHSHVYWYRQLPEEGLKFMVYLQKENIIDESGMPKERFSAEFPKEGPSILRIQQVVRGDSAAYFCASSRDNNSPLHFGNGTRLTVT.

This chain links TRBV7-3 with TRBJ2-7, with 10 bases fitting TRBD1. Unmatched junction bases numbered 3, after V lost 4 bases and J lost 6 bases. This CDR3 is 13 amino acids long. The V gene's germline CDR1 is SGHTA and CDR2 FQGTGA. The CDR3 DNA reads as TGTGCCAGCAGCTCGGGACAGGGGTCCGAGCAGTACTTC. This translates into CASSSGQGSEQYF.

The gene calls are TRBV4-2 and TRBJ2-7; 9 nucleotides line up with TRBD1. This CDR3 spans 15 amino acids. V was pared by 0 bases and J by 2 bases, with 2 bases of the junction left unmatched. The germline V gene encodes CDR1 LGHNA and CDR2 YNFKEQ. The DNA for the CDR3 is TGTGCCAGCAGCCAAGAGAACAGGGGGCCCTACGAGCAGTACTTC. It is translated as CASSQENRGPYEQYF.

The chain uses TRBV5-1 and TRBJ2-3, with 7 nucleotides matching TRBD2. J lost 4 bases, V lost 4 bases, and 9 bases had no gene match. Germline V gives CDR1 SGHRS, CDR2 YFSETQ. CDR3 size: 15 residues. The DNA for the CDR3 is TGCGCCAGCAGCCCCGCCGGGACTACCGCAGATACGCAGTATTTT. Translating it yields CASSPAGTTADTQYF.

The J gene is TRBJ1-2, the V gene TRBV30, with D hard to call. The CDR3 loop spans 11 amino acids. The V end lost 4 bases, the J end lost 7 bases, and 10 bases lay between the germline ends. Germline CDR1 GTSNPN, CDR2 SVGIG (reference sequence). CDR3 region: CAWTGSAGYTF. The DNA of the CDR3 is TGTGCCTGGACCGGTAGCGCTGGCTACACCTTC.